The 21 T cell receptor beta chains listed next were all sequenced from one sample in a study of blood T cell repertoires in COVID-19. Using immunoSEQ multiplex PCR, the repertoire was profiled, and TCRdb retains in-frame clones only, with some absent. The data contain 150,000 to 200,000 clones, approximately 86% of them singletons. Sequencing was done on a sample of peripheral blood. Receptors were obtained from a man in his sixties with COVID-19, enrolled during active disease.

V usage is TRBV7-9 and J usage is TRBJ2-2, with a weak D call TRBD1 (6 bases). Germline V gives CDR1 SEHNR, CDR2 FQNEAQ (reference sequence). CDR3 length: 15 residues. Between the trimmed V and J ends, which lost 3 bases and 5 bases, there was a span of 13 bases. DNA for the CDR3: TGTGCCAGCAGCTTCGAGGGGGTCGGAACCGGGGAGCTGTTTTTT. It specifies CASSFEGVGTGELFF. The variable domain in full, with the rest retrieved from reference TRBV7-9 and TRBJ2-2, is DTGVSQNPRHKITKRGQNVTFRCDPISEHNRLYWYRQTLGQGPEFLTYFQNEAQLEKSRLLSDRFSAERPKGSFSTLEIQRTEQGDSAMYLCASSFEGVGTGELFFGEGSRLTVL.

This sequence joins TRBV6-5 and TRBJ1-3; D is ambiguous. Germline CDR1 MNHEY, CDR2 SVGAGI. Trimming pared 6 bases from V and 0 bases from J, leaving 9 bases between. This CDR3 comprises 14 residues. Here the CDR3 reads CASRSVPSGNTIYF. The DNA of the CDR3 is TGTGCCAGCAGGAGCGTCCCCTCTGGAAACACCATATATTTT.

In its sample, this clone was seen a few times. The chain couples TRBV6-5 to TRBJ2-3, with D possibly TRBD2 on 7 matching bases. V was pared by 7 bases and J by 2 bases, with 10 bases between. Germline V gene lookup returns CDR1 MNHEY and CDR2 SVGAGI. The CDR3 extends over 13 amino acids. The CDR3 DNA reads TGTGCCAGCAACAGGGACTACACAGATACGCAGTATTTT. Its translation: CASNRDYTDTQYF.

The chain uses TRBV7-9 and TRBJ2-7, with a possible D match to TRBD1 (6 bases). Germline V lookup: CDR1 SEHNR, CDR2 FQNEAQ (reference sequence). This CDR3 has 14 amino acids. With 5 bases removed from V and 2 bases from J, the gap between germline ends came to 13 bases. CDR3 amino acids: CASSRRQATYEQYF. CDR3 nucleotides: TGTGCCAGCAGCCGAAGACAGGCTACCTACGAGCAGTACTTC.

This chain connects TRBV28 to TRBJ1-6, with D hard to call. Germline V gene lookup returns CDR1 MDHEN and CDR2 SYDVKM. This CDR3 contains 16 residues. V lost 4 bases, J lost 0 bases, and 10 bases lay in between. CDR3 residues: CASSSPGLSYNSPLHF. The CDR3 DNA reads as TGTGCCAGCAGTTCCCCCGGTCTCTCCTATAATTCACCCCTCCACTTT.

J is TRBJ1-5 and V is TRBV4-1, with D hard to call. Trimming left V 3 bases short and J 4 bases short, with 13 bases between. Germline CDR1 is MGHRA and CDR2 is YSYEKL. The CDR3 is made up of 15 amino acids. The CDR3 bases are TGCGCCAGCAGCCAGGCTGACAAAGCAAATCAGCCCCAGCATTTT. Its protein is CASSQADKANQPQHF.

This clone turned up a few times. DNA of the CDR3: TGTGCCAGCAGCCGTGGCCCTAATGAAAAACTGTTTTTT. This encodes CASSRGPNEKLFF. The chain links TRBV11-2 to TRBJ1-4; D unclear. CDR3 length: 13 residues. Germline V gene data show CDR1 as SGHAT and CDR2 as FQNNGV. Trimming removed 5 bases from V and 3 bases from J, with 7 bases in between. Complete variable domain (other parts from reference TRBV11-2 and TRBJ1-4): EAGVAQSPRYKIIEKRQSVAFWCNPISGHATLYWYQQILGQGPKLLIQFQNNGVVDDSQLPKDRFSAERLKGVDSTLKIQPAKLEDSAVYLCASSRGPNEKLFFGSGTQLSVL.

The rearrangement uses TRBV5-1 and TRBJ2-7; the match to TRBD1 covers 9 bases. Germline CDR1 reads SGHRS; CDR2 reads YFSETQ. Trimming cost V 4 bases and J 5 bases; bases outside gene matches: 7. The CDR3 runs to 14 residues. The CDR3 DNA reads TGCGCCAGCAGCAGGTACAGGGGGCTCAACGAGCAGTACTTC. It encodes CASSRYRGLNEQYF.

The chain is built from TRBV6-1 and TRBJ2-7; D might be TRBD2 (6 bases). Germline CDR1 MNHNS, CDR2 SASEGT. The CDR3 spans 17 residues. V was cut by 0 bases and J by 2 bases, with 17 bases left in between. The CDR3 sequence: CASSEAAGYGSAYEQYF. Here the CDR3 DNA reads TGTGCCAGCAGTGAAGCGGCAGGGTACGGGAGCGCCTACGAGCAGTACTTC.

This chain connects TRBV11-3 to TRBJ1-1; 8 bases map to TRBD1. J lost 0 bases, V lost 5 bases, and 8 bases had no gene match. Per the germline V gene, CDR1 is SGHNT and CDR2 is YENEEA. This CDR3 contains 16 residues. The CDR3 nucleotides are TGTGCCAGCAGCCCTCAGGGGGCGGTTATGAACACTGAAGCTTTCTTT. Protein sequence: CASSPQGAVMNTEAFF.

This rearrangement joins TRBV7-9 to TRBJ1-2, with D possibly being TRBD1 (6 bases). Germline lookup yields CDR1 SEHNR and CDR2 FQNEAQ (reference sequence). V was shortened by 5 bases and J by 8 bases, with 21 bases between the two germline ends. This CDR3 is 15 amino acids long. CDR3 sequence: CASSHSQGVTRGYTF. Here the CDR3 DNA reads TGTGCCAGCAGCCACTCACAGGGCGTAACAAGGGGCTACACCTTC.

The V call is TRBV2, the J call TRBJ2-7; TRBD1 matches 8 bases. Germline lookup yields CDR1 SNHLY and CDR2 FYNNEI. With 6 bases clipped from V and 0 bases from J, the junction kept 7 bases outside the gene matches. This CDR3 comprises 15 residues. CDR3 residues: CASRSGTGASYEQYF. The CDR3, as DNA: TGTGCCAGCAGATCCGGGACAGGAGCCTCCTACGAGCAGTACTTC.

This chain joins TRBV11-2 and TRBJ2-2; no firm D call. The CDR3 contains 13 residues. The germline V gene has CDR1 SGHAT and CDR2 FQNNGV. The germline V and J ends were trimmed by 5 bases and 0 bases, with 4 bases remaining between them. The CDR3 DNA reads TGTGCCAGCAGCCCAACGAACACCGGGGAGCTGTTTTTT. It specifies CASSPTNTGELFF.

CDR3 sequence (DNA): TGTGCCATCAGTGAGTCAGGCGGTCAACGAGTAGGTGAGCAGTTCTTC. Protein: CAISESGGQRVGEQFF. V is TRBV10-3 and J is TRBJ2-1; D is uncertain. Trimming took 0 bases from V and 9 from J, leaving 18 bases between them. The CDR3 loop spans 16 amino acids. CDR1 ENHRY and CDR2 SYGVKD come from the germline V gene.

The J gene is TRBJ1-4, the V gene TRBV19; a weak D match, TRBD1 (6 bases). Germline lookup yields CDR1 LNHDA and CDR2 SQIVND (reference sequence). V dropped 6 bases and J dropped 0 bases, with 14 bases sitting between them. The CDR3 is 16 residues long. The CDR3 reads CASSLDSAATNEKLFF. CDR3 in DNA: TGTGCCAGTAGCTTGGACAGCGCAGCAACTAATGAAAAACTGTTTTTT.

J is TRBJ1-5 and V is TRBV19; no reliable D call. Per the germline V gene, CDR1 is LNHDA and CDR2 is SQIVND (reference sequence). V was cut by 2 bases and J by 2 bases, with 16 bases left in between. CDR3 length equals 17 residues. The CDR3 DNA reads TGTGCCAGTAGTATACCTGTGGAGGTGGTGGGCAATCAGCCCCAGCATTTT. Amino acid sequence: CASSIPVEVVGNQPQHF. The whole variable domain, filled in from reference TRBV19 and TRBJ1-5, reads DGGITQSPKYLFRKEGQNVTLSCEQNLNHDAMYWYRQDPGQGLRLIYYSQIVNDFQKGDIAEGYSVSREKKESFPLTVTSAQKNPTAFYLCASSIPVEVVGNQPQHFGDGTRLSIL.

The V gene is TRBV6-5, the J gene TRBJ2-7, with TRBD2 matching over 13 bases. CDR3 length equals 13 residues. With 5 bases clipped from V and 6 bases from J, the junction kept 1 base outside the gene matches. The germline V gene has CDR1 MNHEY and CDR2 SVGAGI. The chain's CDR3 is CASSRTSGSEQYF. In DNA form, the CDR3 reads TGTGCCAGCAGTCGGACTAGCGGGAGCGAGCAGTACTTC.

CDR3 amino acids: CASSPRSGQTNYGYTF. CDR3 DNA sequence: TGCGCCAGCAGCCCCCGATCGGGACAGACTAACTATGGCTACACCTTC. V and J are TRBV4-1 and TRBJ1-2, with 7 bases aligning to TRBD1. V shed 4 bases and J 0 bases; nucleotides not matched to a gene: 8. There are 16 residues in the CDR3. Germline CDR1 MGHRA, CDR2 YSYEKL.

This sequence joins TRBV7-2 and TRBJ1-2; D possibly corresponds to TRBD1 (5 bases). This CDR3 region has 15 residues. The germline CDR1 and CDR2 sequences are SGHTA and FQGNSA. The V gene lost 5 bases and the J gene lost 1 base, with 14 bases spanning the gap. Here the CDR3 DNA reads TGTGCCAGCAGCCCCCAGACTAGGGGTAACTATGGCTACACCTTC. Translating it yields CASSPQTRGNYGYTF.

The V gene is TRBV15, the J gene TRBJ1-2, with unresolved D. The germline gives CDR1 LNHNV, CDR2 YYDKDF (reference sequence). The CDR3 runs to 15 residues. V lost 0 bases to trimming and J lost 0 bases, with 8 bases between them. For the CDR3, the DNA is TGTGCCACCAGCAGAGATCCTCAGGCTAACTATGGCTACACCTTC. Encoded protein: CATSRDPQANYGYTF.

This clone appeared a few times. The chain uses TRBV24-1 and TRBJ1-4, with unresolved D. The germline V gene encodes CDR1 KGHDR and CDR2 SFDVKD. V shed 4 bases and J shed 10 bases, with 9 bases lying between them. CDR3 length equals 12 residues. The CDR3 region has the DNA TGTGCCACCAGTGACCCACTAGGAAAACTGTTTTTT. Encoded protein: CATSDPLGKLFF.